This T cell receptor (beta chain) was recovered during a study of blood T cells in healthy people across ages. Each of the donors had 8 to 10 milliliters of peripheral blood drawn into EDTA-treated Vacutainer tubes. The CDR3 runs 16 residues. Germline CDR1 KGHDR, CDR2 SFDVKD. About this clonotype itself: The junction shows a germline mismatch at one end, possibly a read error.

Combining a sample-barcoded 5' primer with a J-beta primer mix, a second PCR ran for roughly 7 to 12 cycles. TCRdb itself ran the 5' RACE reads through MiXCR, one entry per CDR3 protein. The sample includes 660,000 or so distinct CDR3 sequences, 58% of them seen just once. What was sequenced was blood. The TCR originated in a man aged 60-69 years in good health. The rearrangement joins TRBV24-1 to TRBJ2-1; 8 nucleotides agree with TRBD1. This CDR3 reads CATSDFGQGAYNKQFF. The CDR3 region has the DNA TGTGCCACCAGTGATTTTGGGCAGGGGGCATACAATAAGCAGTTCTTC.